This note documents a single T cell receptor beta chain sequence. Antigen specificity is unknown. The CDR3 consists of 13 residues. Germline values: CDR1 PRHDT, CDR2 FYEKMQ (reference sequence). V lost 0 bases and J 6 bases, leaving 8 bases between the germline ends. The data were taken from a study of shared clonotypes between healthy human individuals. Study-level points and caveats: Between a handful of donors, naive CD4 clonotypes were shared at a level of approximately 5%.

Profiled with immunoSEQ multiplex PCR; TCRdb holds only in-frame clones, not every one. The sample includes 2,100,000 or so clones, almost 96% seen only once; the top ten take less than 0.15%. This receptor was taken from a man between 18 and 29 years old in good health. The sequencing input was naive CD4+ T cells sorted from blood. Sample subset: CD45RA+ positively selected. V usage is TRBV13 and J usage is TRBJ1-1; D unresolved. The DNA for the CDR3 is TGTGCCAGCAGCTTAGGAGGTTTTGCTGAAGCTTTCTTT. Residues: CASSLGGFAEAFF.